The source of this T cell receptor (beta chain) is a study of identical twins. The V gene's germline CDR1 is LNHNV and CDR2 YYDKDF (reference sequence). The CDR3 is made up of 13 amino acids. Each CDR3 protein is one row after TCRdb ran MiXCR on the 5' RACE reads. The table lists 550,000 to 700,000 distinct CDR3 sequences, roughly 9.9% of them singletons, with roughly 3% in the top ten. Notes on this clonotype: The junction does not match germline at one end; this may be a read error.

The same sample was also used in a study of yellow fever vaccine responses in identical twins.

The chain is built from TRBV15 and TRBJ2-7, with D perhaps matching TRBD1 or TRBD2 (6 bases each). Sequenced sample: PBMCs. This TCR derives from a woman in her late teens or twenties in good health. The CDR3 DNA sequence: TGTGCCACCAGCAGAGATTGGCCGGGGGCCCGCGCCTTC. Translated, it gives CATSRDWPGARAF. Combining the CDR3 with reference TRBV15 and TRBJ2-7 gives the whole variable domain DAMVIQNPRYQVTQFGKPVTLSCSQTLNHNVMYWYQQKSSQAPKLLFHYYDKDFNNEADTPDNFQSRRPNTSFCFLDIRSPGLGDTAMYLCATSRDWPGARAFGPGTRLTVT.